Below are 18 T cell receptor beta chains sequenced from a single sample in a study of CD8 T cells in Susac syndrome. Random hexamers were used to reverse transcribe an amount of about 0.45 to 1 ug RNA. One entry per CDR3 protein, called by TCRdb with MiXCR from the immunoSEQ multiplex PCR reads. This table holds about 200,000 distinct CDR3 sequences, 90% to 95% found once. The material sequenced was CD4+ T cells from PBMCs. The receptors come from a human donor in good health.

The chain carries TRBV29-1 and TRBJ2-1; no clear D gene. Germline V gives CDR1 SQVTM, CDR2 ANQGSEA. The CDR3 sequence is 10 residues long. V shed 8 bases and J shed 10 bases, with 12 bases lying between them. The CDR3 DNA reads TGCAGCATATTGGTAGGGGAGCAGTTCTTC. This translates into CSILVGEQFF.

This chain connects TRBV11-2 to TRBJ2-1; 8 nucleotides align to TRBD1. CDR3 length equals 15 residues. V was clipped by 5 bases and J by 12 bases; unmatched bases: 15. Looked up from germline, CDR1 is SGHAT and CDR2 is FQNNGV. The CDR3 sequence is CASSQGRTGLAAQFF. DNA for the CDR3: TGTGCCAGCAGCCAAGGCCGGACAGGGTTGGCTGCGCAGTTCTTC.

This sequence joins TRBV5-1 and TRBJ2-7; perhaps D is TRBD1 or TRBD2 (5 bases each). The germline V gene has CDR1 SGHRS and CDR2 YFSETQ. CDR3 length: 13 residues. V shed 0 bases and J shed 6 bases, with 10 bases lying between them. The CDR3 DNA reads TGCGCCAGCAGCTTGGCCCCGAGGGGCGAGCAGTACGTC. This codes for CASSLAPRGEQYV.

This chain connects TRBV29-1 to TRBJ1-2; 10 positions agree with TRBD1. The germline gives CDR1 SQVTM, CDR2 ANQGSEA. J was trimmed by 5 bases and V by 6 bases; bases with no gene match: 6. The CDR3 is 13 residues long. The CDR3 sequence: CSVRDRGPYGYTF. DNA for the CDR3: TGCAGCGTCCGGGACAGGGGCCCGTATGGCTACACCTTC.

This chain joins TRBV15 and TRBJ2-1; D possibly uses TRBD1 or TRBD2 (5 bases each). Trimming stripped 1 base from V and 9 bases from J, with 10 bases between. Germline CDR1 reads LNHNV; CDR2 reads YYDKDF (reference sequence). This CDR3 is 13 amino acids long. This CDR3 is CATSRVGDGEQFF. The CDR3 DNA follows: TGTGCCACCAGCAGAGTAGGGGACGGTGAGCAGTTCTTC. Full variable domain (missing parts from reference TRBV15 and TRBJ2-1): DAMVIQNPRYQVTQFGKPVTLSCSQTLNHNVMYWYQQKSSQAPKLLFHYYDKDFNNEADTPDNFQSRRPNTSFCFLDIRSPGLGDTAMYLCATSRVGDGEQFFGPGTRLTVL.

The chain combines TRBV20-1 with TRBJ1-2; D is unclear. CDR1 DFQATT and CDR2 SNEGSKA come from the germline V gene (reference sequence). V was pared by 0 bases and J by 5 bases, with 19 bases between. The CDR3 is 16 residues long. The CDR3 region has the DNA TGCAGTGCTAGAGAAACGGGTCCTTCCGACCTATATGGCTACACCTTC. It specifies CSARETGPSDLYGYTF.

The chain employs TRBV5-1 and TRBJ1-1; no clear D gene. CDR1 is SGHRS, CDR2 YFSETQ, per germline. The V end was cut by 4 bases, the J end by 7 bases, with 14 bases between. The CDR3 totals 13 residues. CDR3 nucleotides: TGCGCCAGCAGCCCAATGGTCGAAGATGAAGCTTTCTTT. Translated: CASSPMVEDEAFF.

The chain carries TRBV5-1 and TRBJ2-5; unclear D gene. CDR1 and CDR2 (germline): SGHRS, YFSETQ. The CDR3 is made up of 15 amino acids. Between the trimmed V and J ends, which lost 0 bases and 5 bases, there was a span of 14 bases. This CDR3 reads CASSLEGSPGETQYF. CDR3 nucleotides: TGCGCCAGCAGCTTGGAGGGCTCGCCTGGTGAGACCCAGTACTTC.

The DNA of the CDR3 is TGTGCCAGCATGCGCGGGGGTCCGGTGGAGACCCAGTACTTC. Residues: CASMRGGPVETQYF. The genes are TRBV7-2 and TRBJ2-5, with 7 positions matching TRBD2. V lost 7 bases and J lost 5; bases outside the gene matches: 10. This CDR3 is built from 14 residues. Germline CDR1 is SGHTA and CDR2 is FQGNSA.

The V and J genes are TRBV12-3 or TRBV12-4 and TRBJ1-5, with 9 bases fitting TRBD1. The CDR3 is 14 residues long. Germline trimming cut 3 bases from V and 6 bases from J; bases unmatched to any gene: 3. Here the CDR3 reads CASSFGTGPQPQHF. The CDR3 coding sequence is TGTGCCAGCAGTTTCGGGACAGGGCCTCAGCCCCAGCATTTT.

This sequence joins TRBV27 and TRBJ2-1; no definite D call. The V and J ends lost 4 bases and 1 base respectively, with 11 bases between them. Germline CDR1 reads MNHEY; CDR2 reads SMNVEV (reference sequence). The CDR3 has 15 residues. The CDR3 region is CASSSSMGSYNEQFF. For the CDR3, the DNA is TGTGCCAGCAGTTCATCGATGGGGTCCTACAATGAGCAGTTCTTC.

This sequence joins TRBV30 and TRBJ1-1; no firm D call. V lost 0 bases and J 2 bases, leaving 7 bases between the germline ends. Germline assignment: CDR1 GTSNPN and CDR2 SVGIG (reference sequence). CDR3 length equals 13 residues. This chain's CDR3 is CAWSVDINTEAFF. CDR3 coding DNA: TGTGCCTGGAGTGTAGACATCAACACTGAAGCTTTCTTT.

The rearrangement links TRBV28 to TRBJ1-1; D is unclear. Trimming left V 5 bases short and J 3 bases short, with 4 bases between. There are 11 residues in the CDR3. Germline values: CDR1 MDHEN, CDR2 SYDVKM. CDR3 region: CASSRDTEAFF. DNA for the CDR3: TGTGCCAGCAGTCGCGACACTGAAGCTTTCTTT.

This chain joins TRBV9 and TRBJ1-1; TRBD1 is a possible D gene (6 bases). The CDR3 has 14 amino acids. Per the germline V gene, CDR1 is SGDLS and CDR2 is YYNGEE. Trimming shortened V by 0 bases and J by 1 base, and 7 bases separated the two germline ends. CDR3 coding DNA: TGTGCCAGCAGCGTAGGCAGGGGGAACACTGAAGCTTTCTTT. Protein: CASSVGRGNTEAFF.

The chain recombines TRBV28 with TRBJ1-5; D perhaps matches TRBD1 (5 bases). V lost 7 bases and J 6 bases, leaving 19 bases between the germline ends. CDR3 length equals 15 residues. Germline V gene sequence: CDR1 MDHEN, CDR2 SYDVKM. The chain's CDR3 is CASTGFGGGGQPQHF. Here the CDR3 DNA reads TGTGCCAGCACCGGTTTTGGTGGCGGGGGTCAGCCCCAGCATTTT.

V is TRBV2 and J is TRBJ2-1, with D uncertain. Germline lookup yields CDR1 SNHLY and CDR2 FYNNEI. The CDR3 covers 13 residues. Trimming took off 1 base at V and 5 bases at J, with 6 bases between the two ends. The CDR3 spells CASSEDRHNEQFF. CDR3 nucleotides: TGTGCCAGCAGTGAAGACAGACACAATGAGCAGTTCTTC.

This clonotype was seen only once. V usage is TRBV7-2 and J usage is TRBJ2-7; TRBD2 matches at 7 bases. With 3 bases clipped from V and 4 bases from J, the junction kept 6 bases outside the gene matches. Germline V gives CDR1 SGHTA, CDR2 FQGNSA. The CDR3 has 14 amino acids. CDR3 sequence: CASSFSGGMYEQYF. Here the CDR3 DNA reads TGTGCCAGCAGCTTCTCGGGGGGTATGTACGAGCAGTACTTC.

This clonotype was recorded once. The chain has TRBV5-4 and TRBJ2-2, with 8 bases fitting TRBD1. Germline assignment: CDR1 SGHNT and CDR2 YYREEE (reference sequence). The ends lost 0 bases at V and 6 bases at J; junction bases unmatched: 7. The CDR3 totals 16 residues. This CDR3 reads CASSLDGTGGSGELFF. The CDR3 bases are TGTGCCAGCAGCTTGGATGGGACAGGAGGGTCCGGGGAGCTGTTTTTT.